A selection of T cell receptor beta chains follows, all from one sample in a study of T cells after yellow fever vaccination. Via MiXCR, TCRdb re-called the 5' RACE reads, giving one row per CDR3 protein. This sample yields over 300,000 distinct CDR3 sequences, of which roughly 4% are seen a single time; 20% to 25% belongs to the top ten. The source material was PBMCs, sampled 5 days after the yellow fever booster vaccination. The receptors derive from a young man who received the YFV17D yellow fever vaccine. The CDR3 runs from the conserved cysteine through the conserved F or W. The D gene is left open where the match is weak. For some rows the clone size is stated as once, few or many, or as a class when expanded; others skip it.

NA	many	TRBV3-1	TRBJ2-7	TGTGCCAGCAGCCAAAATGCCCGGGGAGAGCAGTACTTC	CASSQNARGEQYF
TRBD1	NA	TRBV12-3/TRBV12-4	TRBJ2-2	TGTGCCAGCAGGGGATACAGGGGTTCTTACGGCGGGGAGCTGTTTTTT	CASRGYRGSYGGELFF
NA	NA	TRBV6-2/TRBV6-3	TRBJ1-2	TGTGCCAGCAGTCAGGCCTACTATGGCTACACCTTC	CASSQAYYGYTF
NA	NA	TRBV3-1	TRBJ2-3	TGTGCCAGCAGCCGACAGACAGATAAGGGGGATACGCAGTATTTT	CASSRQTDKGDTQYF
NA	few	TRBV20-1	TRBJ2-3	TGCAGAGCCTTGTCGAGGGGAGCCCCCCCCGATACGCAGTATTTT	CRALSRGAPPDTQYF
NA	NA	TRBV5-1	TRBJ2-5	TGCGCCAGCAGCTTGGAGGGCAGGATTAAAGAGACCCAGTACTTC	CASSLEGRIKETQYF
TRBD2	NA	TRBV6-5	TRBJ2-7	TGTGCCAGCAGCGACGGGGGGTACGAGCAGTACTTC	CASSDGGYEQYF
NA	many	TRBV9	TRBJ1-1	TGTGCCAGCAGCGCCAGTCGGGCGGACACTGAAGCTTTCTTT	CASSASRADTEAFF
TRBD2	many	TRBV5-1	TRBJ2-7	TGCGCCAGCAGCCTCGGACTAGCGGGGGGGTACGAGCAGTACTTC	CASSLGLAGGYEQYF
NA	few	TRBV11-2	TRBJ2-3	TGTGCCAGCAGCTTAGATGGGGGCCACACAGATACGCAGTATTTT	CASSLDGGHTDTQYF
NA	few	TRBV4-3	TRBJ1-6	TGCGCCAGCAGCCGAATATTTCCGGGACGGGGAAGCTCCTATAATTCACCCCTCCACTTT	CASSRIFPGRGSSYNSPLHF
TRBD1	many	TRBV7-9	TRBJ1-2	TGTGCCAGCAGCTCCGCAGGGGGTAATGGCTACACCTTC	CASSSAGGNGYTF
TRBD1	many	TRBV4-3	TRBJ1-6	TGCGCCAGCAGCCAAGTGACAGGGACTAATAATTCACCCCTCCACTTT	CASSQVTGTNNSPLHF
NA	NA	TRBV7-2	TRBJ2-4	TGTGCCAGCAGCTGGGGGGTAGCCAAAAACATTCAGTACTTC	CASSWGVAKNIQYF
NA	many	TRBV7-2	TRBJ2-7	TGTGCCAGCAGCTTGGACATGAGCGAGCAGTACTTC	CASSLDMSEQYF
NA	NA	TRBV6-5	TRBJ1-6	TGTGCCAGCAGTTCCCGACGGGGAGGCGATTCACCCCTCCACTTT	CASSSRRGGDSPLHF
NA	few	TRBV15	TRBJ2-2	TGTGCCACCAGCAGGGGACTGCTTAACACCGGGGAGCTGTTTTTT	CATSRGLLNTGELFF
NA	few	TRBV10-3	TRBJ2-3	TGTGCCATACGCGAGGGTCAGTCGGTCACAGATACGCAGTATTTT	CAIREGQSVTDTQYF
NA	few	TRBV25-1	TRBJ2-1	TGTGCCAGCAGTGTTGGCCGGATGTACAATGAGCAGTTCTTC	CASSVGRMYNEQFF
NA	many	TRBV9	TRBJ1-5	TGTGCCAGCAGCGTAACTGGGGGGGGAAGCAATCAGCCCCAGCATTTT	CASSVTGGGSNQPQHF
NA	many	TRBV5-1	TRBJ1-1	TGCGCCAGCAGCTCGGAGTCCTTGAACACTGAAGCTTTCTTT	CASSSESLNTEAFF
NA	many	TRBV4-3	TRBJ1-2	TGCGCCAGCAGCCCGACCGTTGCTGGTGGCTACACCTTC	CASSPTVAGGYTF
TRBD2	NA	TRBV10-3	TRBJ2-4	TGTGCCATCAGTGAGTCTCCTAGCGGGGGGCCAGACATTCAGTACTTC	CAISESPSGGPDIQYF
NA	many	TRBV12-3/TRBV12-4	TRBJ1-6	TGTGCCAGCAGTCCCCAGGGAGTTAATTCACCCCTCCACTTT	CASSPQGVNSPLHF
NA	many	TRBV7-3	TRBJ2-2	TGTGCCAGCAGCTTATATGGGGACACCGGGGAGCTGTTTTTT	CASSLYGDTGELFF
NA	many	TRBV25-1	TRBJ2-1	TGTGCCAGCAGCCTATATGAGCAGTTCTTC	CASSLYEQFF
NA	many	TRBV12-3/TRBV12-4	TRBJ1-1	TGTGCCAGCAGTTTGAGTCTGGAGAACACTGAAGCTTTCTTT	CASSLSLENTEAFF
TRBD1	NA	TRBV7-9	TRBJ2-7	TGTGCCAGCAGCTTAGAACCTGGACAGGCAGCCTACGAGCAGTACTTC	CASSLEPGQAAYEQYF
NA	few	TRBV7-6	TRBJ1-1	TGTGCCAGCAGCTCAGGGGAATCTACCCCGGGGGACACTGAAGCTTTCTTT	CASSSGESTPGDTEAFF
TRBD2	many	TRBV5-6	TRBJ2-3	TGTGCCACAAAAAAACTAGCGGGAGATGCAACAGATACGCAGTATTTT	CATKKLAGDATDTQYF
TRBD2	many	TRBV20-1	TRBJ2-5	TGCAGTGCTAGAGATCCTAGCGGGGTTGGGGAGACCCAGTACTTC	CSARDPSGVGETQYF
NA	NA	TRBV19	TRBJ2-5	TGTGCCAGTAGTACGGTTATCCTGGAGACCCAGTACTTC	CASSTVILETQYF
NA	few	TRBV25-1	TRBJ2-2	TGTGCCAGCAGTGAATGGGGGGCTGGGACCGGGGAGCTGTTTTTT	CASSEWGAGTGELFF
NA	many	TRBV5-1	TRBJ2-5	TGCGCCAGCAGCTTGGAGGCAGAAGAGACCCAGTACTTC	CASSLEAEETQYF
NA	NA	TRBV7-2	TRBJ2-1	TGTGCCAGCAGCTTAGCGTGGATGGGGGGCACGAAGCAGTTCTTC	CASSLAWMGGTKQFF
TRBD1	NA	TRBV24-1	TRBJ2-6	TGTGCCACCAGTGATCCAGGGGGCGCTGGGGCCAACGTCCTGACTTTC	CATSDPGGAGANVLTF
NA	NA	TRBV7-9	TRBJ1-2	TGTGCCAGCAGCTTAGTATCAGGGGCCTATGGCTACACCTTC	CASSLVSGAYGYTF
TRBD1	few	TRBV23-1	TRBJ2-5	TGCGCCAGCAGTTACGGACAGGCGTTCCAAGAGACCCAGTACTTC	CASSYGQAFQETQYF
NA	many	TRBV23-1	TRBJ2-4	TGCGCCAGCAGTATTCCCGTGTGGCCCTTGCCCAAGGACATTCAGTACTTC	CASSIPVWPLPKDIQYF
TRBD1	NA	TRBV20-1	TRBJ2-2	TGCAGTGCTAGAGATCGCCGGACAGGGTTGACCGGGGAGCTGTTTTTT	CSARDRRTGLTGELFF
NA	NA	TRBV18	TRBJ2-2	TGTGCCAGCTCACCACCGGGGATCGGGGAGCTGTTTTTT	CASSPPGIGELFF
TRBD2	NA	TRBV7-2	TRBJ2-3	TGTGCCAGCAGCCCCCGACTAGCGGGGGTCAGAGATACGCAGTATTTT	CASSPRLAGVRDTQYF
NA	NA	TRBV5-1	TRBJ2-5	TGCGCCAGCAGCTTGGATCAGCGTCAAGAGACCCAGTACTTC	CASSLDQRQETQYF
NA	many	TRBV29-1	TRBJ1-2	TGCAGCGTCGACGACGGACCCTATGGCTACACCTTC	CSVDDGPYGYTF
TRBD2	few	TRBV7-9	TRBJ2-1	TGTGCCAGCAGCTACCGACTAGCGGGGGGGGATGAGCAGTTCTTC	CASSYRLAGGDEQFF
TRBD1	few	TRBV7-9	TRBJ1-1	TGTGCCAGCAGCACGACAGGGAGCGAAACTGAAGCTTTCTTT	CASSTTGSETEAFF
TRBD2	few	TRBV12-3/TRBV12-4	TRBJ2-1	TGTGCCAGCAGTGGAGTAGCGGGGGCAACGAGAAAGTTCTTC	CASSGVAGATRKFF
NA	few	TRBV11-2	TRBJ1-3	TGTGCCAGCAGCCTTTCCGGGGAAGGTCGAAACACCATATATTTT	CASSLSGEGRNTIYF
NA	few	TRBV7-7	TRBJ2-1	TGTGCCAGCAGCTTAGATAAGGGGATTGAGCAGTTCTTC	CASSLDKGIEQFF
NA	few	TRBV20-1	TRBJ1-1	TGCAGTGCGGCGGATGGTCTCACTGAAGCTTTCTTT	CSAADGLTEAFF
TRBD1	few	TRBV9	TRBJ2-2	TGTGCCAGCTCGGTCTCAGGGGGCCGGACCGGGGAGCTGTTTTTT	CASSVSGGRTGELFF
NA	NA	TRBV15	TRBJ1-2	TGTGCCACCAGCAGCCGGAACAACTATGGCTACACCTTC	CATSSRNNYGYTF
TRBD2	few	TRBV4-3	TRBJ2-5	TGCGCCAGCAGCCAAGCTTACGCGGTTGCGGGGGGCATCAAGTCCCAGTACTTC	CASSQAYAVAGGIKSQYF